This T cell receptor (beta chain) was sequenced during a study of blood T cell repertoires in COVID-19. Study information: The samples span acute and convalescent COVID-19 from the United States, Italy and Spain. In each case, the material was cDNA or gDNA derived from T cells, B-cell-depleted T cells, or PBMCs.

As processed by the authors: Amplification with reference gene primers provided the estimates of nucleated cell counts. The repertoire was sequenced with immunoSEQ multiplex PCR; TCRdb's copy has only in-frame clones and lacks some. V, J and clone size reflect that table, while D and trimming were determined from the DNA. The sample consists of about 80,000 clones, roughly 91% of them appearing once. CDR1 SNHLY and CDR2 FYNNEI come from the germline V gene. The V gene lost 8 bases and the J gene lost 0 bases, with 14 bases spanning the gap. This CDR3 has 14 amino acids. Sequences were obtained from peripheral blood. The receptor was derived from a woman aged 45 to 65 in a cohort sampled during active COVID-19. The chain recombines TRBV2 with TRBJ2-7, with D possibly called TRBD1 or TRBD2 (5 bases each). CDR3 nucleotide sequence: TGTGCCAGCCGGGAAGGGGCCAGCTCCTACGAGCAGTACTTC. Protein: CASREGASSYEQYF.